The clone carrying this T cell receptor beta chain was observed at least ten times. The antigen is not known. This sample was included in a study of CD8 T cells in ankylosing spondylitis. Overall study results and limits: Blood of patients with ankylosing spondylitis appeared to be characterized by a TCR beta motif of several highly homologous variants. Reportedly, disease-linked clones are significantly enriched in ankylosing spondylitis patients' matched synovial fluid.

The V gene lost 6 bases and the J gene lost 7 bases, with 16 bases spanning the gap. The CDR3 totals 14 residues. Using quantitative 5'-RACE with molecular barcodes, the authors made TCR beta libraries. TCRdb itself ran the 5' RACE reads through MiXCR, one entry per CDR3 protein. This sample has around 490,000 distinct CDR3 sequences, with approximately 5% found just once. This clonotype originated in a male donor with ankylosing spondylitis. This rearrangement joins TRBV12-3 or TRBV12-4 to TRBJ1-5; D unresolved. Sample: blood, either unsorted or a sorted T cell fraction (not recorded which). CDR3 in amino acids: CASRDQTGGQPQHF. CDR3 nucleotides: TGTGCCAGCAGGGATCAGACTGGCGGACAGCCCCAGCATTTT.